A selection of T cell receptor beta chains follows, all from one sample in a study of healthy donors' naive CD4 and CD8 T cells. MiXCR, applied by TCRdb to the reads, yields one record per CDR3 protein. The sample has about 180,000 distinct CDR3 sequences; around three quarters are singletons. Sequencing used naive CD4+ and CD8+ T cells sorted from blood, pooled from several donors. The receptor set was obtained from a pool of human donors in good health; the sample pools cells from several healthy donors. CDR3s include the opening cysteine and the closing phenylalanine or tryptophan. Each record gives: D gene, clone size, J gene, V gene, CDR3 protein, CDR3 DNA. A D gene is named only where the DNA matches it firmly. A clone size is listed for some rows: how often the clone was seen (once, few, many), or a class if it is expanded.

>.|.|TRBJ2-7|TRBV27
CASNLLGGRVGTEQYF
TGTGCCAGCAATCTCCTGGGCGGCCGAGTCGGAACAGAGCAGTACTTC
>.|.|TRBJ2-7|TRBV29-1
CSVRQVPYEQYF
TGCAGCGTGCGACAGGTCCCCTACGAGCAGTACTTC
>TRBD2|.|TRBJ2-1|TRBV5-1
CASSLGAGASRSEQFF
TGCGCCAGCAGCTTGGGAGCGGGGGCCTCAAGGAGTGAGCAGTTCTTC
>.|.|TRBJ2-1|TRBV6-5
CASSYSGTAGGEQFF
TGTGCCAGCAGTTACAGTGGGACGGCGGGTGGTGAGCAGTTCTTC
>.|.|TRBJ2-3|TRBV29-1
CGPFPTDTQYF
TGCGGCCCGTTCCCAACGGATACGCAGTATTTT
>TRBD1|.|TRBJ2-1|TRBV6-5
CASHTGTGVGNEQFF
TGTGCCAGCCACACCGGGACAGGGGTGGGCAATGAGCAGTTCTTC
>TRBD2|.|TRBJ2-7|TRBV11-2
CASSFGLGGYEQYF
TGTGCCAGCAGCTTTGGACTAGGTGGCTACGAGCAGTACTTC
>.|.|TRBJ1-1|TRBV19
CASSTHLNTEAFF
TGTGCCAGTAGTACCCACTTGAACACTGAAGCTTTCTTT
>TRBD1|few|TRBJ1-1|TRBV20-1
CSAREGTGTGGAGPEAFF
TGCAGTGCTAGAGAAGGGACCGGGACAGGGGGCGCCGGCCCTGAAGCTTTCTTT
>TRBD1|.|TRBJ2-7|TRBV5-5
CASLKLPGGSYEQYF
TGTGCCAGCTTAAAGCTTCCAGGGGGCAGCTACGAGCAGTACTTC
>.|once|TRBJ2-1|TRBV29-1
CSVEGQFEYNEQFF
TGCAGCGTTGAAGGGCAATTTGAATACAATGAGCAGTTCTTC
>.|few|TRBJ1-2|TRBV29-1
CSDTAQGPGLEGYTF
TGCAGCGACACCGCACAGGGACCGGGTTTAGAGGGCTACACCTTC
>TRBD2|.|TRBJ2-3|TRBV13
CASSLSGGSTDTQYF
TGTGCCAGCAGCTTAAGCGGGGGAAGCACAGATACGCAGTATTTT
>.|few|TRBJ1-2|TRBV19
CASSPSGGRHGYTF
TGTGCCAGTAGTCCCTCGGGAGGGAGGCATGGCTACACCTTC
>.|few|TRBJ2-2|TRBV29-1
CSVNRDTGELFF
TGCAGCGTGAACAGGGACACCGGGGAGCTGTTTTTT
>.|.|TRBJ2-6|TRBV29-1
CSVTTFQGTGANVLTF
TGCAGCGTCACCACTTTCCAGGGGACTGGGGCCAACGTCCTGACTTTC
>.|.|TRBJ1-5|TRBV30
CAWSPDSNQPQHF
TGTGCCTGGTCCCCGGACAGCAATCAGCCCCAGCATTTT
>.|.|TRBJ2-5|TRBV5-5
CASSLEQGLWETQYF
TGTGCCAGCAGCTTGGAACAGGGACTTTGGGAGACCCAGTACTTC
>.|.|TRBJ1-2|TRBV4-3
CASSQGTDANYGYTF
TGCGCCAGCAGCCAAGGGACAGATGCTAACTATGGCTACACCTTC
>TRBD2|.|TRBJ2-5|TRBV20-1
CSARASGSLWETQYF
TGCAGTGCTAGGGCTAGCGGGAGTCTTTGGGAGACCCAGTACTTC
>.|once|TRBJ2-7|TRBV27
CASSFDSTPNEQYF
TGTGCCAGCAGTTTTGACTCAACACCCAACGAGCAGTACTTC
>.|.|TRBJ2-7|TRBV10-3
CAISEGRVSYEQYF
TGTGCCATCAGTGAGGGGCGGGTATCCTACGAGCAGTACTTC
>TRBD2|.|TRBJ2-1|TRBV6-2/TRBV6-3
CASSYSLTSVYNEQFF
TGTGCCAGCAGTTACTCTCTCACTAGCGTCTACAATGAGCAGTTCTTC
>TRBD2|.|TRBJ2-7|TRBV29-1
CSVVARGTSGSYEQYF
TGCAGCGTTGTAGCGAGGGGGACTAGCGGGAGCTACGAGCAGTACTTC
>.|.|TRBJ1-1|TRBV7-2
CASSLVERGEAFF
TGTGCCAGCAGCTTAGTGGAAAGGGGGGAAGCTTTCTTT